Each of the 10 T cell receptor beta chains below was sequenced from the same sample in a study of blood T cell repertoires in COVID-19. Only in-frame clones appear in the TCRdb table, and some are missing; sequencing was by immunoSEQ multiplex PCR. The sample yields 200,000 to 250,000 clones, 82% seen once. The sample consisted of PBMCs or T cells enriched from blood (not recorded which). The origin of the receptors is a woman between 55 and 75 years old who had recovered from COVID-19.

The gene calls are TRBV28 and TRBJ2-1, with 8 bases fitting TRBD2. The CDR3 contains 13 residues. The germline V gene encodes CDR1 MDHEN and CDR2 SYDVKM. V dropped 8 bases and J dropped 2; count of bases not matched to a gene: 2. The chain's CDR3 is CASGAGAYNEQFF. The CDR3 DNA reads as TGTGCCAGCGGAGCGGGAGCCTACAATGAGCAGTTCTTC.

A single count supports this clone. In DNA form, the CDR3 reads TGCGCCAGCAGCTCCGGACAGGGCTCTGGGGCCAACGTCCTGACTTTC. Protein product: CASSSGQGSGANVLTF. J is TRBJ2-6 and V is TRBV5-1, with 8 bases fitting TRBD1. Germline V gene data show CDR1 as SGHRS and CDR2 as YFSETQ. The CDR3 contains 16 residues. The ends lost 3 bases at V and 0 bases at J; junction bases unmatched: 2.

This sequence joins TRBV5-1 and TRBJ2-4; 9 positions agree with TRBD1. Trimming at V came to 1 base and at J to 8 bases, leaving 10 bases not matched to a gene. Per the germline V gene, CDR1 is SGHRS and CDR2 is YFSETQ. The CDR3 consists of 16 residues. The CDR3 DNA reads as TGCGCCAGCAGCTTGTTTCTACAGGGGGCAGGGGACATTCAGTACTTC. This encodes CASSLFLQGAGDIQYF.

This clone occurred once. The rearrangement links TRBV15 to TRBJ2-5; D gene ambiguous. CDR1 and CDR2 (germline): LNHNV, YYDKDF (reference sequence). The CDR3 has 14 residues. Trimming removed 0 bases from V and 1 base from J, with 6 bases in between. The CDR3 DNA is TGTGCCACCAGCAGAGATCAGTCCCAAGAGACCCAGTACTTC. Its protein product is CATSRDQSQETQYF.

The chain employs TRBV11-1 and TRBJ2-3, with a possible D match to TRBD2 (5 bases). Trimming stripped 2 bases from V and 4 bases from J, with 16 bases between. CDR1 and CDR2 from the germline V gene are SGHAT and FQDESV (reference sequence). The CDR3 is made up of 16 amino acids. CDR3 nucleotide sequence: TGTGCCAGCAGCTTACTTTCCGGGAAACTCCCAGATACGCAGTATTTT. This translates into CASSLLSGKLPDTQYF.

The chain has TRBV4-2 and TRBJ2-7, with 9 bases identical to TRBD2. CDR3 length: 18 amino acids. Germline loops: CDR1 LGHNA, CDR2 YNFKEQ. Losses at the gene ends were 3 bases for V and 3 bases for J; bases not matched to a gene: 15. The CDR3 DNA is TGTGCCAGCAGCCAGAAGCCAAGAGGGGCGGGAGGGCTCTACGAGCAGTACTTC. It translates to CASSQKPRGAGGLYEQYF.

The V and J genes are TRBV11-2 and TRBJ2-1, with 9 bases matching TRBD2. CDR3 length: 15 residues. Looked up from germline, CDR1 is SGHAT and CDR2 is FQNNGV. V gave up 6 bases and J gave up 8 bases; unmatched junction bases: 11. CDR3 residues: CASRGVAGGPHEQFF. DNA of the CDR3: TGTGCCAGCAGAGGGGTCGCGGGAGGGCCCCATGAGCAGTTCTTC.

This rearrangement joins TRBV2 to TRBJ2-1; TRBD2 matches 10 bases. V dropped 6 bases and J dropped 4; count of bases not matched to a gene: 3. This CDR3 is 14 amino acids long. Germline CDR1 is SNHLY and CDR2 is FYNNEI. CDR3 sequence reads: CASRLGLAYNEQFF. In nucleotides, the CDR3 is TGTGCCAGCAGGCTGGGACTAGCGTACAATGAGCAGTTCTTC.

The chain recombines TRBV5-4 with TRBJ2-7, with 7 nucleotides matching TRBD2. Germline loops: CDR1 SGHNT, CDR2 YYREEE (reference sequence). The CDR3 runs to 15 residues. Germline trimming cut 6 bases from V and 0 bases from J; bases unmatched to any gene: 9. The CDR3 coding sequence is TGTGCCAGCAAGCGGAGCGGGATAAGCTCCTACGAGCAGTACTTC. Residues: CASKRSGISSYEQYF.

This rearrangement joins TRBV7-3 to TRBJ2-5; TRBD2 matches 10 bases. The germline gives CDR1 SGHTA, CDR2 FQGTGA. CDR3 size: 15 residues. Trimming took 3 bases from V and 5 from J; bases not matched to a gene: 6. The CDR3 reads CASSFQAGGLETQYF. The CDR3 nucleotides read TGTGCCAGCAGCTTCCAAGCGGGGGGGCTGGAGACCCAGTACTTC. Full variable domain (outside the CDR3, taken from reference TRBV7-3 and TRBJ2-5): GAGVSQTPSNKVTEKGKYVELRCDPISGHTALYWYRQSLGQGPEFLIYFQGTGAADDSGLPNDRFFAVRPEGSVSTLKIQRTERGDSAVYLCASSFQAGGLETQYFGPGTRLLVL.